The 20 T cell receptor beta chains below all came from one sample that was sequenced in a study of blood T cell repertoires in COVID-19. Clones were sequenced by immunoSEQ multiplex PCR, and TCRdb holds only the in-frame ones, with some missing. The data hold 150,000 to 200,000 clones, with roughly four fifths observed a single time. Sequenced material: peripheral blood. These receptors were collected from a human donor in a cohort sampled during active COVID-19.

Only a few counts were recorded for this clone. The chain uses TRBV18 and TRBJ1-3; D may be TRBD1 (6 bases). CDR1 KGHSH and CDR2 LQKENI come from the germline V gene. Trimming removed 6 bases at V and 0 bases at J, with 9 bases between. CDR3 size: 14 residues. The CDR3 loop reads CASSRQVSGNTIYF. In DNA form, the CDR3 reads TGTGCCAGCTCTCGACAGGTCTCTGGAAACACCATATATTTT.

V usage is TRBV18 and J usage is TRBJ2-7, with D perhaps matching TRBD1 (6 bases). From germline, CDR1 is KGHSH and CDR2 LQKENI. The CDR3 runs 15 residues. Trimming removed 3 bases from V and 6 bases from J, with 18 bases in between. This CDR3 reads CASSPRQAKGGEQYF. CDR3 nucleotide sequence: TGTGCCAGCTCACCTCGACAGGCCAAGGGCGGCGAGCAGTACTTC.

This chain links TRBV5-4 with TRBJ2-7; 12 positions agree with TRBD2. The CDR3 has 16 amino acids. After removal of 9 bases from V and 4 bases from J, the junction contained 14 bases not matched to a gene. The germline gives CDR1 SGHNT, CDR2 YYREEE (reference sequence). The CDR3 nucleotides read TGTGCCACCAAGCCGGAGGCTAGCGGGGGGGCTTACGAGCAGTACTTC. This translates into CATKPEASGGAYEQYF.

This clone was observed a single time. The chain carries TRBV28 and TRBJ2-3, with 7 bases fitting TRBD2. Germline V CDR1 and CDR2: MDHEN, SYDVKM. This CDR3 region has 17 residues. The V and J ends lost 6 bases and 3 bases, in that order; junction bases with no gene match: 15. The CDR3 protein is CASRPTRKRGGTDTQYF. CDR3 coding DNA: TGTGCCAGCAGGCCAACACGGAAGCGGGGAGGGACAGATACGCAGTATTTT.

The V and J genes are TRBV6-2 or TRBV6-3 and TRBJ2-6; perhaps TRBD1 as D (6 bases). Germline CDR1 reads MNHEY; CDR2 reads SVGEGT. V dropped 6 bases and J dropped 0 bases, with 12 bases sitting between them. CDR3 length: 16 amino acids. The DNA for the CDR3 is TGTGCCAGCAGCAGCGACAGGCCCTCTGGGGCCAACGTCCTGACTTTC. Protein: CASSSDRPSGANVLTF.

This clone has a count of ten or more. The chain has TRBV7-3 and TRBJ2-1; D is ambiguous. Germline V gene data show CDR1 as SGHTA and CDR2 as FQGTGA. The CDR3 contains 15 residues. V lost 1 base, J lost 0 bases, and 7 bases lay in between. The CDR3 DNA reads TGTGCCAGCAGCTTAATGGCAAGCTCCTACAATGAGCAGTTCTTC. Protein sequence: CASSLMASSYNEQFF.

V gene TRBV19 combines with J gene TRBJ2-5; D might be TRBD2 (5 bases). Germline assignment: CDR1 LNHDA and CDR2 SQIVND (reference sequence). Trimming removed 11 bases from V and 4 bases from J, with 26 bases in between. This CDR3 spans 16 amino acids. This chain's CDR3 is CAATRANRAAGETQYF. CDR3 nucleotides: TGTGCCGCAACCCGGGCGAACCGGGCCGCGGGAGAGACCCAGTACTTC.

The chain links TRBV10-2 to TRBJ2-3; 11 bases agree with TRBD2. Germline values: CDR1 WSHSY, CDR2 SAAADI. CDR3 length equals 15 residues. V dropped 6 bases and J dropped 2; count of bases not matched to a gene: 4. This CDR3 reads CASSPTSGTTDTQYF. The CDR3 DNA reads as TGCGCCAGCAGCCCGACTAGCGGGACCACAGATACGCAGTATTTT.

This clone appeared once. This sequence joins TRBV6-5 and TRBJ1-1; D is perhaps TRBD1 (5 bases). CDR1 and CDR2 (germline): MNHEY, SVGAGI. V lost 7 bases, J lost 1 base, and 13 bases lay in between. The CDR3 is 14 residues long. This chain's CDR3 is CASTTGGTNTEAFF. The CDR3 DNA reads TGTGCCAGCACCACGGGGGGGACGAACACTGAAGCTTTCTTT.

The chain is built from TRBV29-1 and TRBJ2-5; TRBD2 is a possible D gene (6 bases). This CDR3 is built from 13 residues. Germline-derived CDR1 and CDR2 are SQVTM and ANQGSEA. Trimming pared 4 bases from V and 5 bases from J, leaving 14 bases between. The CDR3 is CSVVIPGGETQYF. CDR3 in DNA: TGCAGCGTTGTGATCCCTGGAGGGGAGACCCAGTACTTC.

The chain has TRBV11-3 and TRBJ2-5, with 11 bases identical to TRBD2. The CDR3 is 17 amino acids. CDR1 and CDR2 from the germline V gene are SGHNT and YENEEA. Unmatched junction bases numbered 6, after V lost 1 base and J lost 2 bases. In DNA, the CDR3 is TGTGCCAGCAGCTTAGGTGAGGGACTAGCGGATCAAGAGACCCAGTACTTC. Translated, it gives CASSLGEGLADQETQYF. The complete variable domain, with remaining parts taken from reference TRBV11-3 and TRBJ2-5, reads EAGVVQSPRYKIIEKKQPVAFWCNPISGHNTLYWYLQNLGQGPELLIRYENEEAVDDSQLPKDRFSAERLKGVDSTLKIQPAELGDSAVYLCASSLGEGLADQETQYFGPGTRLLVL.

The chain uses TRBV7-9 and TRBJ1-4; 9 bases are shared with TRBD1. The J segment lost 7 bases and the V segment lost 3 bases, leaving 6 bases of the junction unmatched. The CDR3 length is 15 residues. The germline gives CDR1 SEHNR, CDR2 FQNEAQ (reference sequence). CDR3 sequence reads: CASSFSGQGREKLFF. The CDR3 nucleotides are TGTGCCAGCAGCTTTTCGGGACAGGGCCGTGAAAAACTGTTTTTT. The variable domain in full, completed from reference TRBV7-9 and TRBJ1-4, reads DTGVSQNPRHKITKRGQNVTFRCDPISEHNRLYWYRQTLGQGPEFLTYFQNEAQLEKSRLLSDRFSAERPKGSFSTLEIQRTEQGDSAMYLCASSFSGQGREKLFFGSGTQLSVL.

The CDR3 bases are TGTGCCAGCAGTTACGTTAGACAGGGTGAAGCTTTCTTT. Amino acid sequence: CASSYVRQGEAFF. The gene calls are TRBV6-5 and TRBJ1-1, with TRBD1 matching 7 bases. Germline assignment: CDR1 MNHEY and CDR2 SVGAGI. CDR3 length: 13 residues. After removal of 2 bases from V and 7 bases from J, the junction contained 4 bases not matched to a gene.

The gene calls are TRBV9 and TRBJ2-7, with 7 positions matching TRBD1. Germline V gives CDR1 SGDLS, CDR2 YYNGEE. Trimming removed 0 bases from V and 0 bases from J; junction bases left unmatched: 3. The CDR3 is 15 amino acids. CDR3 residues: CASSVEDRSSYEQYF. The CDR3 DNA sequence: TGTGCCAGCAGCGTAGAGGACAGGAGCTCCTACGAGCAGTACTTC.

CDR3 in amino acids: CASSRGQGSYEQYF. CDR3 sequence (DNA): TGTGCCAGCAGCCGGGGACAGGGCTCCTACGAGCAGTACTTC. The chain recombines TRBV3-1 (or the pseudogene TRBV3-2) with TRBJ2-7; 9 nucleotides align to TRBD1. The junction had 1 base not matched to a gene; V was cut back by 4 bases and J by 0 bases. The CDR3 has 14 residues. CDR1 and CDR2 from the germline V gene are LGHDT and YNNKEL (reference sequence).

V usage is TRBV7-9 and J usage is TRBJ2-1; D is unresolved. Looked up from germline, CDR1 is SEHNR and CDR2 is FQNEAQ (reference sequence). V gave up 3 bases and J gave up 1 base, with 7 bases separating them. The CDR3 extends over 14 amino acids. The DNA for the CDR3 is TGTGCCAGCAGCTTCGCCGGGTCCTACAATGAGCAGTTCTTC. Its protein is CASSFAGSYNEQFF.

The gene calls are TRBV11-2 and TRBJ1-6; weak D call: TRBD1 (5 bases). Germline lookup yields CDR1 SGHAT and CDR2 FQNNGV. This CDR3 has 15 residues. Trimming removed 2 bases at V and 0 bases at J, with 5 bases between. The CDR3 bases are TGTGCCAGCAGCTTAAGGGGCTCCTATAATTCACCCCTCCACTTT. Translating gives CASSLRGSYNSPLHF. The full variable domain, with the rest looked up from reference TRBV11-2 and TRBJ1-6, is EAGVAQSPRYKIIEKRQSVAFWCNPISGHATLYWYQQILGQGPKLLIQFQNNGVVDDSQLPKDRFSAERLKGVDSTLKIQPAKLEDSAVYLCASSLRGSYNSPLHFGNGTRLTVT.

This chain joins TRBV6-5 and TRBJ2-5; 12 positions agree with TRBD1. Germline V gene sequence: CDR1 MNHEY, CDR2 SVGAGI. The CDR3 is 15 amino acids. J was trimmed by 1 base and V by 7 bases; bases with no gene match: 4. The CDR3: CASNGDRGPQETQYF. CDR3 nucleotides: TGTGCCAGCAACGGGGACAGGGGGCCCCAAGAGACCCAGTACTTC.

This clone is a singleton in its sample. The chain uses TRBV18 and TRBJ2-3, with TRBD1 matching over 9 bases. CDR1 and CDR2 from the germline V gene are KGHSH and LQKENI. CDR3 size: 14 residues. J was trimmed by 4 bases and V by 4 bases; bases with no gene match: 3. In DNA form, the CDR3 reads TGTGCCAGCTCACGTGGGACAGGGTCAGATACGCAGTATTTT. As protein: CASSRGTGSDTQYF. Using reference TRBV18 and TRBJ2-3 for the parts outside the CDR3, the full variable domain is NAGVMQNPRHLVRRRGQEARLRCSPMKGHSHVYWYRQLPEEGLKFMVYLQKENIIDESGMPKERFSAEFPKEGPSILRIQQVVRGDSAAYFCASSRGTGSDTQYFGPGTRLTVL.

V gene TRBV6-5 combines with J gene TRBJ2-2, with D uncertain. Germline CDR1 reads MNHEY; CDR2 reads SVGAGI. CDR3 length: 12 residues. The V end was cut by 6 bases, the J end by 7 bases, with 9 bases between. CDR3: CASRTGLGELFF. For the CDR3, the DNA is TGTGCCAGCAGAACGGGTCTCGGGGAGCTGTTTTTT.